What follows are 14 T cell receptor beta chains derived from one specimen sequenced in a study of cytomegalovirus exposure and HLA in healthy donors. Assay: immunoSEQ multiplex PCR; the TCRdb copy retains only in-frame clones and omits some. The sample includes fewer than 350,000 clones, approximately 87% of them seen just once. Sequences were obtained from PBMCs. These receptors were obtained from a woman between 18 and 29 years old in good health and CMV-seronegative.

This clone has more than one count but fewer than ten. The chain carries TRBV28 and TRBJ1-1; 7 bases align to TRBD1. Losses at the gene ends were 5 bases for V and 12 bases for J; bases not matched to a gene: 6. The CDR3 runs to 11 residues. Germline CDR1 MDHEN, CDR2 SYDVKM. This CDR3 is CASSTGTVPFF. The DNA of the CDR3 is TGTGCCAGCAGTACCGGGACAGTGCCTTTCTTT.

The CDR3 bases are TGTGCCAGCATAGGGGCTCTGGATACGCAGTATTTT. Its translation is CASIGALDTQYF. V is TRBV2 and J is TRBJ2-3, with D tentatively TRBD1 (5 bases). The CDR3 contains 12 residues. Per the germline V gene, CDR1 is SNHLY and CDR2 is FYNNEI. The ends were cut back, 7 bases at V and 6 bases at J, with 11 bases in the middle.

The chain joins TRBV27 to TRBJ2-7; 9 nucleotides align to TRBD1. The CDR3 runs to 14 residues. V trimming: 6 bases; J trimming: 0 bases; junction bases outside the gene matches: 3. Germline CDR1 is MNHEY and CDR2 is SMNVEV (reference sequence). CDR3 residues: CASRMTGGSYEQYF. The CDR3 DNA sequence: TGTGCCAGCAGGATGACAGGGGGCTCCTACGAGCAGTACTTC.

The CDR3 bases are TGTGCCAGCAGTTCCACATATGACAGGGGAGAGGGCTACACCTTC. This codes for CASSSTYDRGEGYTF. The chain has TRBV27 and TRBJ1-2, with 8 positions matching TRBD1. CDR1 is MNHEY and CDR2 is SMNVEV in the germline V gene (reference sequence). The CDR3 is made up of 15 amino acids. V was pared by 4 bases and J by 8 bases, with 12 bases of the junction left unmatched.

The chain has TRBV27 and TRBJ1-5; 8 positions agree with TRBD1. CDR3 size: 16 residues. The germline gives CDR1 MNHEY, CDR2 SMNVEV (reference sequence). J gave up 7 bases and V 2 bases, and 10 bases lay outside the gene matches. The DNA for the CDR3 is TGTGCCAGCAGTTTAGGGACAGGCTCAGGGGTGCAGCCCCAGCATTTT. Amino acid sequence: CASSLGTGSGVQPQHF.

The V and J genes are TRBV28 and TRBJ2-1; tentatively, D is TRBD2 (6 bases). The CDR3 is 14 residues long. V was pared by 5 bases and J by 5 bases, with 13 bases between. CDR1 and CDR2 from the germline V gene are MDHEN and SYDVKM. The CDR3 reads CASSPSGRHNEQFF. The CDR3 DNA reads as TGTGCCAGCAGTCCAAGCGGGCGGCACAATGAGCAGTTCTTC.

V usage is TRBV5-1 and J usage is TRBJ2-3; TRBD2 aligns across 9 bases. Germline assignment: CDR1 SGHRS and CDR2 YFSETQ. The CDR3 covers 16 residues. J was trimmed by 5 bases and V by 4 bases; bases with no gene match: 11. The CDR3 DNA reads TGCGCCAGCAGCCGGGGTAGCGGGGGCGGGGGAGATACGCAGTATTTT. This translates into CASSRGSGGGGDTQYF.

This clone was picked up one time. The chain recombines TRBV7-6 with TRBJ2-1, with TRBD1 matching over 8 bases. The CDR3 sequence is 14 residues long. The V and J ends lost 3 bases and 5 bases, in that order; junction bases with no gene match: 3. Per the germline V gene, CDR1 is SGHVS and CDR2 is FNYEAQ. As DNA, the CDR3 is TGTGCCAGCAGCTTTGGACAGGGCGACAATGAGCAGTTCTTC. Protein product: CASSFGQGDNEQFF.

This clone was counted a single time. The gene calls are TRBV5-5 and TRBJ2-7; D is possibly TRBD2 (6 bases). The V and J ends lost 3 bases and 0 bases respectively, with 10 bases between them. The V gene's germline CDR1 is SGHKS and CDR2 YYEKEE (reference sequence). This CDR3 spans 14 amino acids. The DNA for the CDR3 is TGTGCCAGCAGCTGGGACTTTCTCTCCTACGAGCAGTACTTC. This codes for CASSWDFLSYEQYF.

The rearrangement links TRBV5-1 to TRBJ2-2, with 8 bases fitting TRBD2. CDR3 length: 14 residues. Trimming removed 1 base from V and 5 bases from J; junction bases left unmatched: 1. The germline V gene has CDR1 SGHRS and CDR2 YFSETQ. This CDR3 reads CASSLQRETGELFF. The CDR3 coding sequence is TGCGCCAGCAGCTTGCAGCGGGAGACCGGGGAGCTGTTTTTT.

The chain employs TRBV6-1 and TRBJ1-1, with D possibly TRBD1 on 6 matching bases. Deletions cut 6 bases from V and 8 bases from J, with 13 bases between. The CDR3 contains 12 residues. Germline loops: CDR1 MNHNS, CDR2 SASEGT. The CDR3 loop is CASRGAVGEAFF. The CDR3 DNA reads as TGTGCCAGCAGGGGGGCGGTCGGGGAAGCTTTCTTT.

As regards this clone: The identical CDR3 is also encoded by other nucleotide sequences in the sample. The gene calls are TRBV27 and TRBJ2-7; TRBD1 might be the D (6 bases). This CDR3 spans 13 amino acids. Germline values: CDR1 MNHEY, CDR2 SMNVEV (reference sequence). V was trimmed by 5 bases and J by 2 bases, leaving 10 bases between them. The CDR3 loop reads CASSGRGTYEQYF. The CDR3 nucleotides read TGTGCCAGCAGTGGTAGGGGGACCTACGAGCAGTACTTC.

The chain joins TRBV6-5 to TRBJ2-1; TRBD1 might be the D (6 bases). Germline CDR1 reads MNHEY; CDR2 reads SVGAGI. V was cut by 6 bases and J by 4 bases, with 10 bases left in between. The CDR3 is made up of 13 amino acids. The CDR3 nucleotides are TGTGCCAGCAGCCCCGGACAGTACAATGAGCAGTTCTTC. It codes for CASSPGQYNEQFF.

The genes are TRBV5-4 and TRBJ2-7; TRBD2 agrees at 11 bases. Trimming at V came to 9 bases and at J to 0 bases, leaving 2 bases not matched to a gene. The CDR3 spans 13 residues. CDR1 SGHNT and CDR2 YYREEE come from the germline V gene (reference sequence). The CDR3 reads CATGTSGSYEQYF. CDR3 coding DNA: TGTGCCACAGGGACTAGCGGCTCCTACGAGCAGTACTTC.